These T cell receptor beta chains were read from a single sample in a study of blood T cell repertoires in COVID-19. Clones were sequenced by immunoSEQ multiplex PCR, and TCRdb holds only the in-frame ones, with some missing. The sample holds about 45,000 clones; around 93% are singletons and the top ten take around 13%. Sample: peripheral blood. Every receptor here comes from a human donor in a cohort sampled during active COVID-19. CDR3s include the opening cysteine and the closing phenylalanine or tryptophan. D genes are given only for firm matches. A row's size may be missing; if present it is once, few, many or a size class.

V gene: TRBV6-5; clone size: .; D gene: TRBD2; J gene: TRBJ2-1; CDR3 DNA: TGTGCCAGCAGTTACGGGCTAGCGGGAGTTGATGAGCAGTTCTTC; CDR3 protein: CASSYGLAGVDEQFF
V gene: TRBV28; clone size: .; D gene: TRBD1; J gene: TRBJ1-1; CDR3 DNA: TGTGCCAGCAGTTTCCAGGGGGCGAAGGGGACTGAAGCTTTCTTT; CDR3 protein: CASSFQGAKGTEAFF
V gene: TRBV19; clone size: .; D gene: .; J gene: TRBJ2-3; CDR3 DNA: TGTGCCAGTAGTATCCGCCCCACAGGCAGATCTAGCACAGATACGCAGTATTTT; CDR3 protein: CASSIRPTGRSSTDTQYF
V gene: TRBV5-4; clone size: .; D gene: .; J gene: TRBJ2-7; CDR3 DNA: TGTGCCAGCAGCTTGGCCGCTAGAGAGCAGTACTTC; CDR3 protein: CASSLAAREQYF
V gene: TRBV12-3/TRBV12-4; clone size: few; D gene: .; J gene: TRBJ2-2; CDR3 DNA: TGTGCCAGCAGTTTGGGAGTCACCGGGGAGCTGTTTTTT; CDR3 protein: CASSLGVTGELFF
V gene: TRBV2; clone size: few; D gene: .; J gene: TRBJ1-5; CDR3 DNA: TGTGCCAGCAGGGGGCAGGTCAATCAGCCCCAGCATTTT; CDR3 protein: CASRGQVNQPQHF
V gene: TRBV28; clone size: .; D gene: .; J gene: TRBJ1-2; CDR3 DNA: TGTGCCAGCACCCAGCGTAGAGCCCCGAACTATGGCTACACCTTC; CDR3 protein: CASTQRRAPNYGYTF
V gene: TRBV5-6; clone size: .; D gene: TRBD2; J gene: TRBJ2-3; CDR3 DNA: TGTGCCAGCAGCAGACTAGCGATTAGCACAGATACGCAGTATTTT; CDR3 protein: CASSRLAISTDTQYF
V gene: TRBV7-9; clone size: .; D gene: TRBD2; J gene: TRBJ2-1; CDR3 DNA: TGTGCCAGCAGCGGGGGACAGGGGGGACTAGCGGGAGGTGGTTACAATGAGCAGTTCTTC; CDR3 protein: CASSGGQGGLAGGGYNEQFF
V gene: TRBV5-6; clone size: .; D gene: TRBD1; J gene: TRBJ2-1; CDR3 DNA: TGTGCCAGCAGCTTGTGGTCGAGACAGGGACGCGATGAGCAGTTCTTC; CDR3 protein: CASSLWSRQGRDEQFF
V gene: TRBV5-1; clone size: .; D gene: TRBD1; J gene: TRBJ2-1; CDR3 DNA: TGCGCCAGCAGCTCCCTCCGGGACAGGGGGTTGAATGAGCAGTTCTTC; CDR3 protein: CASSSLRDRGLNEQFF
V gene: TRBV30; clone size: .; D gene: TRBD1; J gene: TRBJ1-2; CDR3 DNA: TGTGCCTGGACCCGGGACAGGGGGGCGGGCTACACCTTC; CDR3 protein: CAWTRDRGAGYTF
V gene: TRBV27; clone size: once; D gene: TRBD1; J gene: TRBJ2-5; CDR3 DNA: TGTGCCAGCCGCGCAGACAGGGCCCTATACCAAGAGACCCAGTACTTC; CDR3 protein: CASRADRALYQETQYF
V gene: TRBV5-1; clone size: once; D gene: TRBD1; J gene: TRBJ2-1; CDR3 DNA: TGCGCCAGCAGCTTGACCGGACAGGAGCTGAACAATGAGCAGTTCTTC; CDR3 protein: CASSLTGQELNNEQFF
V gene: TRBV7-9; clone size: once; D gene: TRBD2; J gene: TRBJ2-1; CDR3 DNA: TGTGCCAGCAGCACCCGAGCGGGAGCATCTATATACAATGAGCAGTTCTTC; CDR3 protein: CASSTRAGASIYNEQFF
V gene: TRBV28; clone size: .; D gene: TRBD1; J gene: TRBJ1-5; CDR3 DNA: TGTGCCAGCAGCTATACAGGGGGCTTAAGCAATCAGCCCCAGCATTTT; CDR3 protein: CASSYTGGLSNQPQHF
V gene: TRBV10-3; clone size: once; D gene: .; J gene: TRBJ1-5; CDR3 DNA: TGTGCCATGCGGGGGGAGGGACACATGCAGCCCCAGCATTTT; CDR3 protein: CAMRGEGHMQPQHF
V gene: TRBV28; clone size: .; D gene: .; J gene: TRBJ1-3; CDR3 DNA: TGTGCCAGCAGTTTATGGACTTCTGGAAACACCATATATTTT; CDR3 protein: CASSLWTSGNTIYF
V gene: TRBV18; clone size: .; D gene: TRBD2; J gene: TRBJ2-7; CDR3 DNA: TGTGCCAGCTCACCATCCCTAGCGGGAGTTCCCGAGCAGTACTTC; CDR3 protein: CASSPSLAGVPEQYF
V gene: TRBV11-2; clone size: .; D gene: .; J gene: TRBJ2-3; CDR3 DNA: TGTGCCAGCACCGAGGGACTTAGCACAGATACGCAGTATTTT; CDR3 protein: CASTEGLSTDTQYF
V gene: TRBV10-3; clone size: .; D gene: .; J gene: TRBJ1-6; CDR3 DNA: TGTGCCATCAGTGATCAGAATTCACCCCTCCACTTT; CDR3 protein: CAISDQNSPLHF
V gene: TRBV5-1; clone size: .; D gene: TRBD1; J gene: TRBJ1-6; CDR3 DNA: TGCGCCAGGAACCTCCGGGACAGGGAATCCTATAATTCACCCCTCCACTTT; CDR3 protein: CARNLRDRESYNSPLHF
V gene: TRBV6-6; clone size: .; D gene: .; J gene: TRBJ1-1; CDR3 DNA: TGTGCCAGCACCCGTGGAGGCGGGAACACTGAAGCTTTCTTT; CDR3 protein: CASTRGGGNTEAFF
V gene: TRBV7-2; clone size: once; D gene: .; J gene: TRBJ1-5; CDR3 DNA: TGTGCCAGCAGCATTCGTACAGGGTATCAGCCCCAGCATTTT; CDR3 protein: CASSIRTGYQPQHF
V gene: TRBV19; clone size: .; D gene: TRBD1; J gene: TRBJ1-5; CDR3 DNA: TGTGCCAGTAGGGACAGGGGTAATCAGCCCCAGCATTTT; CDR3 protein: CASRDRGNQPQHF
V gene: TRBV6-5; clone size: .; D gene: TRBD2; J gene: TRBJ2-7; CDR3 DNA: TGTGCCAGCAGCTGGACTAGCAAGACCTACGAGCAGTACTTC; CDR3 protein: CASSWTSKTYEQYF
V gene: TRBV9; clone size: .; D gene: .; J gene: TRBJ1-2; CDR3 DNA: TGTGCCAGCACCCAGGGCCTCGGTGATGGCTACACCTTC; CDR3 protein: CASTQGLGDGYTF
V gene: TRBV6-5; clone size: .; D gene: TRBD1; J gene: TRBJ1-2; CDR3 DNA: TGTGCCAGCAGTAAGACAGGGATCTATGGCTACACCTTC; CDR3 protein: CASSKTGIYGYTF
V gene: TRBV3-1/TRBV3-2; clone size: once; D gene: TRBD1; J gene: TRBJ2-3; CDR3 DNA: TGTGCCAGCAGCCAAGGGACAGGGCGGGCAGATACGCAGTATTTT; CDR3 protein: CASSQGTGRADTQYF
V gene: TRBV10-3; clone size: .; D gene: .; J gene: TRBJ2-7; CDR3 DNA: TGTGCCATCAGTGACCCGGGAGAGGGGGCTTCCTACGAGCAGTACTTC; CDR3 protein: CAISDPGEGASYEQYF
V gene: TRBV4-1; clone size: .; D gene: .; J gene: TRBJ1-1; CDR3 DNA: TGCGCCAGCAGCCAAGGCGGTACGACGAACACTGAAGCTTTCTTT; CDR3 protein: CASSQGGTTNTEAFF
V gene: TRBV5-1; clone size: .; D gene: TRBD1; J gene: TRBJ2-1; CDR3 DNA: TGCGCCAGCAGCTTGGGAGGGAGGGACAGGGATGAGCAGTTCTTC; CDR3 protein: CASSLGGRDRDEQFF
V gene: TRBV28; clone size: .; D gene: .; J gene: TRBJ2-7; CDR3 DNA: TGTGCCAGCAGTTTATCAGGGGCGGGCTCCTACGAGCAGTACTTC; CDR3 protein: CASSLSGAGSYEQYF
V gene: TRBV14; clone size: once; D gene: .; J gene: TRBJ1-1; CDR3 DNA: TGTGCCAGCAGCCATCAGTCGATGAACACTGAAGCTTTCTTT; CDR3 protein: CASSHQSMNTEAFF
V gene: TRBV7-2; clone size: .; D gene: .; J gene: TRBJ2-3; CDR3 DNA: TGTGCCAGCAGCTTTCGGAGGGCAGATACGCAGTATTTT; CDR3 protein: CASSFRRADTQYF
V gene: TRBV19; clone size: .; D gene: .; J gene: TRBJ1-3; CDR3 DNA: TGTGCCAGTAGTATACATAGCTCTGGAAACACCATATATTTT; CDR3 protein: CASSIHSSGNTIYF
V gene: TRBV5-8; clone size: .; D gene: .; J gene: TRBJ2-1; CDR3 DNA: TGTGCCAGCAGCTTCCTCTCCGGCGGACTTAGCTCCTACAATGAGCAGTTCTTC; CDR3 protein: CASSFLSGGLSSYNEQFF
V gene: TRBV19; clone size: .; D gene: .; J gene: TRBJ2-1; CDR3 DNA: TGTGCCAGTAACACCCTGTTGGGAGGTGAGCAGTTCTTC; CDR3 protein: CASNTLLGGEQFF
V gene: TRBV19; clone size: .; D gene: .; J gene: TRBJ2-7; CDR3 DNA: TGTGCCAGTAGTGCTACAGGATACTCCTACGAGCAGTACTTC; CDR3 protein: CASSATGYSYEQYF
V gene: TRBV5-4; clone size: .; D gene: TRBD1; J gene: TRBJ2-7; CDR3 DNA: TGTGCCAGCAGCTTGGGGACAGGGAGGCCGGTCGAGCAGTACTTC; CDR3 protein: CASSLGTGRPVEQYF
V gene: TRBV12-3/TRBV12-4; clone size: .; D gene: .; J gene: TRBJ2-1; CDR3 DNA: TGTGCCAGCACTGCCATAGGGAGAAGACCGCAGTTCTTC; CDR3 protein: CASTAIGRRPQFF
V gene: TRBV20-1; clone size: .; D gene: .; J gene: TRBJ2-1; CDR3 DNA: TGCAGTGCTAGTAGTTTCCCCCGGAGCTCCTACAATGAGCAGTTCTTC; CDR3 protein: CSASSFPRSSYNEQFF
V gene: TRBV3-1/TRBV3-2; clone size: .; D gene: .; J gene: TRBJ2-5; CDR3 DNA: TGTGCCAGCAGCCAGGCTACAGGGCCCAAGACCCAGTACTTC; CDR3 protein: CASSQATGPKTQYF
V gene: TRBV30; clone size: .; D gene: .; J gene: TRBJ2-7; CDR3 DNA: TGTGCCTGGAGTCTACAAACTACCGAGGCGTACTTC; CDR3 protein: CAWSLQTTEAYF
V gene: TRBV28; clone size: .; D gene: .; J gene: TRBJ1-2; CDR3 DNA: TGTGCCAGCAGTTTATGGCTCGGTGGTGGCTACACCTTC; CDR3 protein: CASSLWLGGGYTF
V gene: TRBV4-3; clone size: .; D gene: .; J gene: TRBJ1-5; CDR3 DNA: TGCGCCAGCAGCCACATCGGACAGAAGAATCAGCCCCAGCATTTT; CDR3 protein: CASSHIGQKNQPQHF
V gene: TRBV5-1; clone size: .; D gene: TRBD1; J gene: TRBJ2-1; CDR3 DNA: TGCGCCAGCAGCTTGATGGGACAGGGGGATGAGCAGTTCTTC; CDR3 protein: CASSLMGQGDEQFF
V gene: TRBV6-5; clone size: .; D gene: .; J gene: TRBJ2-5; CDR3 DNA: TGTGCCAGCGGGCGGGCCCCGGTTGAGACCCAGTACTTC; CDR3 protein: CASGRAPVETQYF
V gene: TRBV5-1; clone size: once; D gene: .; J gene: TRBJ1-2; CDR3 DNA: TGCGCCAGCAGCCCCCTCCTTGGGAACACAGGGTTTGGGGATGGCTACACCTTC; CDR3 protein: CASSPLLGNTGFGDGYTF
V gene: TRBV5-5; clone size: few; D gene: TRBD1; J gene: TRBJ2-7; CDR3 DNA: TGTGCCAGCAGCGTCTGGGACAGGGGAACCGAGCAGTACTTC; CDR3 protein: CASSVWDRGTEQYF
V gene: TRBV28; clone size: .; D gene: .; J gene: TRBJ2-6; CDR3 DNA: TGTGCCAGCAAAACCAATCCGGGGGAGGACAACGTCCTGACTTTC; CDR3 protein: CASKTNPGEDNVLTF
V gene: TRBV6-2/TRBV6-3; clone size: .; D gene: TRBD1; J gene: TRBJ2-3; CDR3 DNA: TGTGCCAGCAGTTACTCGTTTGGGACAGGGGAGGCGGATACGCAGTATTTT; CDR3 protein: CASSYSFGTGEADTQYF
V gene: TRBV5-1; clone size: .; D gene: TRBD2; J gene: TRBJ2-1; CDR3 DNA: TGCGCCAGCAGCGTGGACGGCAGACTAGCCGGTGAGCAGTTCTTC; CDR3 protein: CASSVDGRLAGEQFF